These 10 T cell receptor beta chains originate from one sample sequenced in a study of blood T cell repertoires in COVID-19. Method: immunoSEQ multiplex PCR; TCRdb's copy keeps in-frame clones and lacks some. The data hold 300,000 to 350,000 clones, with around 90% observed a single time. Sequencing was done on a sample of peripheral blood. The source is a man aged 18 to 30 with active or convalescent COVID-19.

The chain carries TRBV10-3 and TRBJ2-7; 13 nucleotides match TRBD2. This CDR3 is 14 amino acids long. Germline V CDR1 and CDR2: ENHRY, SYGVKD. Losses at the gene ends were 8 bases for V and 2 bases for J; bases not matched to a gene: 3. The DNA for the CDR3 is TGTGCCATCGGTACTAGCGGGGGGGCCTACGAGCAGTACTTC. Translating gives CAIGTSGGAYEQYF.

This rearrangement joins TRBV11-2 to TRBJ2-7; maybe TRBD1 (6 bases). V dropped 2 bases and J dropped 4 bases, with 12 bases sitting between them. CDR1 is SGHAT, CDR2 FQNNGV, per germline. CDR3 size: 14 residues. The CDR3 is CASSLSQGRYEQYF. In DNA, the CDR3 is TGTGCCAGCAGCTTATCCCAGGGGAGATACGAGCAGTACTTC.

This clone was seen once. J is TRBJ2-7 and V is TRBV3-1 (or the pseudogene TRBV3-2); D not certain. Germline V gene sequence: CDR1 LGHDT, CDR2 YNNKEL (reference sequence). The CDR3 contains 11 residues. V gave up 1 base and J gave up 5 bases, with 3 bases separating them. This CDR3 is CASSQVNEQYF. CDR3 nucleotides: TGTGCCAGCAGCCAAGTAAACGAGCAGTACTTC.

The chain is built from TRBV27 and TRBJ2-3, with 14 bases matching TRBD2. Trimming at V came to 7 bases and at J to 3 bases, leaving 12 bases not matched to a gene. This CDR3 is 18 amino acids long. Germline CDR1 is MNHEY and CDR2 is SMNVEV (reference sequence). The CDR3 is CASMSGTSGSLGTDTQYF. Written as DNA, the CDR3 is TGTGCCAGCATGTCGGGGACTAGCGGGAGCCTTGGGACAGATACGCAGTATTTT.

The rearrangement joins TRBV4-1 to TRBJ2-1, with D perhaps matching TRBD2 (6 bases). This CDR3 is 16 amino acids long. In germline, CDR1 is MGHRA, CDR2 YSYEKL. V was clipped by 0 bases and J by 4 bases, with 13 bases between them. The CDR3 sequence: CASSQEYVGTYNEQFF. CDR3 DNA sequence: TGCGCCAGCAGCCAAGAGTACGTCGGGACTTACAATGAGCAGTTCTTC.

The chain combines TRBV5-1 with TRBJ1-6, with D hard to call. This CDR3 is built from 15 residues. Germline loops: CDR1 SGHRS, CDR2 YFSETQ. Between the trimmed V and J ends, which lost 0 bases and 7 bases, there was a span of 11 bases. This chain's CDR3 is CASSLGTIPNSPLHF. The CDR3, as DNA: TGCGCCAGCAGCTTGGGGACTATTCCCAATTCACCCCTCCACTTT.

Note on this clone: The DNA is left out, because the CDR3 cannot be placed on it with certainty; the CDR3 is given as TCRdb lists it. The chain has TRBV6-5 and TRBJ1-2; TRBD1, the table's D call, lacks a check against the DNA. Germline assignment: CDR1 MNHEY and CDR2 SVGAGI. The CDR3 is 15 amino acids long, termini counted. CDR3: CASSYSGGFGNGYTF.

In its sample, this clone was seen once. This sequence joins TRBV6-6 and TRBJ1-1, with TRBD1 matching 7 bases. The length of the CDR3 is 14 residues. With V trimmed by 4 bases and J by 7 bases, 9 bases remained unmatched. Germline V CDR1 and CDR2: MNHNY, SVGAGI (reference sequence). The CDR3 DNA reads TGTGCCAGCAGTTGGGGACAGACTGAAATTGAAGCTTTCTTT. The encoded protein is CASSWGQTEIEAFF.

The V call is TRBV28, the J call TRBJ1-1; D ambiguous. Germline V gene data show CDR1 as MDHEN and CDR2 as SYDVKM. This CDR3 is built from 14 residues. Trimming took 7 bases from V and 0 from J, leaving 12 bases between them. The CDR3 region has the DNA TGTGCCAGCACCCCCCCCATCATGAACACTGAAGCTTTCTTT. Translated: CASTPPIMNTEAFF. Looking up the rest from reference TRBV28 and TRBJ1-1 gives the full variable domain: DVKVTQSSRYLVKRTGEKVFLECVQDMDHENMFWYRQDPGLGLRLIYFSYDVKMKEKGDIPEGYSVSREKKERFSLILESASTNQTSMYLCASTPPIMNTEAFFGQGTRLTVV.

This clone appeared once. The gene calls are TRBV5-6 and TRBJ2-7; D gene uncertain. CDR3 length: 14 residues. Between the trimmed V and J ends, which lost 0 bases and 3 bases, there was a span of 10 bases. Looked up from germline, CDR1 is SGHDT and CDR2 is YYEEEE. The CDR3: CASSLAGGGYEQYF. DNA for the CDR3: TGTGCCAGCAGCTTGGCGGGTGGCGGCTACGAGCAGTACTTC.